These 21 T cell receptor beta chains were all obtained from the same sample, sequenced in a study of T cell responses to AZD1222 COVID-19 vaccine. Generated by immunoSEQ multiplex PCR, the TCRdb table keeps only in-frame clones and is missing some. The table includes 140,000 to 150,000 clones, roughly 86% detected once. This sample comprised peripheral blood, obtained 28 days after the second AZD1222 dose. All receptors derive from an adult who received the AZD1222 COVID-19 vaccine.

V and J are TRBV4-2 and TRBJ2-3, with D perhaps matching TRBD2 (7 bases). Germline V gene lookup returns CDR1 LGHNA and CDR2 YNFKEQ. Trimming stripped 0 bases from V and 5 bases from J, with 15 bases between. The CDR3 is 16 residues long. DNA of the CDR3: TGTGCCAGCAGCCAAGAAATTAGGGGGGGCCTAGATACGCAGTATTTT. Translation gives CASSQEIRGGLDTQYF.

The gene calls are TRBV14 and TRBJ2-5; the match to TRBD2 covers 8 bases. CDR1 SGHDN and CDR2 FVKESK come from the germline V gene. Trimming took 2 bases from V and 4 from J; bases not matched to a gene: 9. The CDR3 length is 16 residues. Written as DNA, the CDR3 is TGTGCCAGCAGCCAAACAGCGGGGGCCTTGTTAGAGACCCAGTACTTC. This codes for CASSQTAGALLETQYF.

The V and J genes are TRBV5-1 and TRBJ1-3; 7 positions match TRBD1. CDR3 length equals 16 residues. Germline V gene lookup returns CDR1 SGHRS and CDR2 YFSETQ. The ends lost 0 bases at V and 2 bases at J; junction bases unmatched: 5. The CDR3 coding sequence is TGCGCCAGCAGCTTGGCAGTTGGGACAGCTGGAAACACCATATATTTT. Amino acids: CASSLAVGTAGNTIYF. The full variable domain, rest sourced from reference TRBV5-1 and TRBJ1-3, is KAGVTQTPRYLIKTRGQQVTLSCSPISGHRSVSWYQQTPGQGLQFLFEYFSETQRNKGNFPGRFSGRQFSNSRSEMNVSTLELGDSALYLCASSLAVGTAGNTIYFGEGSWLTVV.

The chain is built from TRBV30 and TRBJ1-5, with 7 bases lining up with TRBD1. V was clipped by 5 bases and J by 4 bases; unmatched bases: 8. The germline V gene encodes CDR1 GTSNPN and CDR2 SVGIG (reference sequence). This CDR3 is built from 14 residues. The chain's CDR3 is CAWAGTAINQPQHF. The CDR3 DNA reads as TGTGCCTGGGCCGGGACAGCTATTAATCAGCCCCAGCATTTT.

The chain recombines TRBV2 with TRBJ2-5, with a tentative D call TRBD2 (6 bases). Between the trimmed V and J ends, which lost 8 bases and 4 bases, there was a span of 14 bases. Germline assignment: CDR1 SNHLY and CDR2 FYNNEI. The CDR3 consists of 13 residues. The CDR3 reads CASRWRGGETQYF. CDR3 coding DNA: TGTGCCAGCCGTTGGAGGGGTGGAGAGACCCAGTACTTC.

This chain links TRBV29-1 with TRBJ2-2; D possibly corresponds to TRBD2 (5 bases). This CDR3 contains 13 residues. Germline V lookup: CDR1 SQVTM, CDR2 ANQGSEA. Trimming removed 6 bases from V and 4 bases from J, with 12 bases in between. DNA of the CDR3: TGCAGCGTCCGCGAGGGCGGCACCGGGGAGCTGTTTTTT. Translating it yields CSVREGGTGELFF.

The chain joins TRBV7-8 to TRBJ1-3; D is uncertain. The ends were cut back, 2 bases at V and 4 bases at J, with 15 bases in the middle. Germline loops: CDR1 SGHVS, CDR2 FQNEAQ. The CDR3 spans 16 residues. The CDR3 sequence is CASSLRAPVAGNTIYF. CDR3 nucleotides: TGTGCCAGCAGCTTAAGGGCCCCGGTGGCGGGAAACACCATATATTTT.

The gene calls are TRBV5-8 and TRBJ2-3, with TRBD2 matching 11 bases. The V segment lost 4 bases and the J segment 4 bases; nucleotides outside the gene matches: 5. In germline, CDR1 is SGHTS, CDR2 YDEGEE. CDR3 size: 15 residues. The CDR3 nucleotides read TGTGCCAGCAGCCTCCGACTAGCGGGGCCAGATACGCAGTATTTT. Its translation: CASSLRLAGPDTQYF.

This chain connects TRBV19 to TRBJ2-3, with 8 bases lining up with TRBD2. The trim removed 7 bases at V and 1 base at J, leaving 7 bases unmatched. The CDR3 is made up of 15 amino acids. Germline-derived CDR1 and CDR2 are LNHDA and SQIVND (reference sequence). Here the CDR3 reads CASTSAGARTDTQYF. CDR3 nucleotide sequence: TGTGCCAGTACCTCAGCGGGGGCGCGCACAGATACGCAGTATTTT.

In its sample, this clone was seen a few times. One end of the junction does not line up with germline, which may come from a read error. The rearrangement joins TRBV7-9 to TRBJ2-7, with 10 bases aligning to TRBD2. Germline V CDR1 and CDR2: SEHNR, FQNEAQ (reference sequence). This CDR3 region has 14 residues. In DNA, the CDR3 is TGTGCCAGCAGCATAGCGGGAGGCGCCTACGAGCAGTACTTC. Protein: CASSIAGGAYEQYF.

The V call is TRBV7-9, the J call TRBJ2-2, with 13 bases matching TRBD2. Germline assignment: CDR1 SEHNR and CDR2 FQNEAQ (reference sequence). Losses at the gene ends were 5 bases for V and 8 bases for J; bases not matched to a gene: 8. The CDR3 is 16 amino acids. The CDR3 loop reads CASSRTSGRAAGELFF. For the CDR3, the DNA is TGTGCCAGCAGCCGTACTAGCGGGAGGGCGGCTGGGGAGCTGTTTTTT.

The V gene is TRBV6-5, the J gene TRBJ2-5; D is undetermined. CDR3 size: 13 residues. In germline, CDR1 is MNHEY, CDR2 SVGAGI. Trimming left V 6 bases short and J 7 bases short, with 15 bases between. The CDR3 loop is CASSGQVLGTQYF. The CDR3 DNA reads TGTGCCAGCAGCGGCCAGGTTCTGGGGACCCAGTACTTC.

The chain recombines TRBV18 with TRBJ2-3, with D unresolved. Germline values: CDR1 KGHSH, CDR2 LQKENI. The CDR3 has 14 residues. V lost 1 base and J 3 bases, leaving 8 bases between the germline ends. The chain's CDR3 is CASSPQIDTDTQYF. CDR3 sequence (DNA): TGTGCCAGCTCACCACAGATCGATACAGATACGCAGTATTTT.

The chain employs TRBV29-1 and TRBJ2-2; D ambiguous. This CDR3 has 14 amino acids. The V gene's germline CDR1 is SQVTM and CDR2 ANQGSEA. V was shortened by 7 bases and J by 1 base, with 13 bases between the two germline ends. The CDR3 sequence is CSAGPAMNTGELFF. The CDR3 coding sequence is TGCAGCGCCGGGCCAGCTATGAACACCGGGGAGCTGTTTTTT.

The rearrangement uses TRBV24-1 and TRBJ1-5; unclear D gene. The CDR3 consists of 15 residues. CDR1 and CDR2 (germline): KGHDR, SFDVKD. V dropped 1 base and J dropped 4 bases, with 10 bases sitting between them. The CDR3 loop is CATSDFKAGNQPQHF. CDR3 coding DNA: TGTGCCACCAGTGATTTTAAGGCGGGGAATCAGCCCCAGCATTTT.

The CDR3 DNA sequence: TGTGCCAGCAAGCAGAACGGCAATGAGCAGTTCTTC. Encoded protein: CASKQNGNEQFF. The genes are TRBV7-6 and TRBJ2-1, with D uncertain. Per germline, CDR1 SGHVS and CDR2 FNYEAQ. V lost 7 bases and J 6 bases, leaving 10 bases between the germline ends. This CDR3 spans 12 amino acids.

The rearrangement uses TRBV3-1 (or the pseudogene TRBV3-2) and TRBJ1-4; the D gene is possibly TRBD1 (5 bases). The CDR3 contains 12 residues. Looked up from germline, CDR1 is LGHDT and CDR2 is YNNKEL (reference sequence). V was cut by 6 bases and J by 8 bases, with 10 bases left in between. CDR3 DNA: TGTGCCAGCAGTCGAGGGGTGGAAAAACTGTTTTTT. Its protein is CASSRGVEKLFF.

The genes are TRBV18 and TRBJ1-1; no clear D gene. With 5 bases removed from V and 5 bases from J, the gap between germline ends came to 18 bases. The germline CDR1 and CDR2 sequences are KGHSH and LQKENI. The CDR3 extends over 15 amino acids. CDR3 bases: TGTGCCAGCTCAGCGGGCCTTATTGCGCAGACTGAAGCTTTCTTT. Translation: CASSAGLIAQTEAFF.

The chain joins TRBV2 to TRBJ2-7; 9 nucleotides agree with TRBD1. Germline CDR1 reads SNHLY; CDR2 reads FYNNEI. The junction had 7 bases not matched to a gene; V was cut back by 8 bases and J by 2 bases. CDR3 size: 14 residues. This CDR3 is CASAGTGPTYEQYF. Here the CDR3 DNA reads TGTGCCAGCGCCGGGACAGGGCCAACCTACGAGCAGTACTTC.

This chain links TRBV6-5 with TRBJ2-3; the match to TRBD1 covers 10 bases. Germline V CDR1 and CDR2: MNHEY, SVGAGI. Unmatched junction bases numbered 14, after V lost 4 bases and J lost 10 bases. The CDR3 is made up of 16 amino acids. The DNA of the CDR3 is TGTGCCAGCAGTTTCAGCCGGACAGGGGGATCAAGTGCGCAGTATTTT. It specifies CASSFSRTGGSSAQYF.

This clone appeared once. The V gene is TRBV6-1, the J gene TRBJ1-5; D ambiguous. Trimming pared 3 bases from V and 6 bases from J, leaving 9 bases between. Germline CDR1 is MNHNS and CDR2 is SASEGT. The CDR3 has 13 amino acids. The CDR3 here is CASSDSPGQPQHF. Here the CDR3 DNA reads TGTGCCAGCAGTGACAGTCCGGGTCAGCCCCAGCATTTT.